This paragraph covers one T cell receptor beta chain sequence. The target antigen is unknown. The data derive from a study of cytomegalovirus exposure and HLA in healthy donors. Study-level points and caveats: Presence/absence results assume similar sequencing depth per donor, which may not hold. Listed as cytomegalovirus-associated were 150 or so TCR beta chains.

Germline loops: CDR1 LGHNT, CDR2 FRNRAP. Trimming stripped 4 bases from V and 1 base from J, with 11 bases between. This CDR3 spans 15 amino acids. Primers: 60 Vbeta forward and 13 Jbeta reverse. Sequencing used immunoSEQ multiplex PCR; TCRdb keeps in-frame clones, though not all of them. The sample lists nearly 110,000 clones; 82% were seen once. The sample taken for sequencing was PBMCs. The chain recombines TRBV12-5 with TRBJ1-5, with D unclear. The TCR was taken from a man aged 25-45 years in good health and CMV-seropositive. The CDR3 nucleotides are TGTGCTAGTGGTTCCTCGAGACTCAGCAATCAGCCCCAGCATTTT. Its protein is CASGSSRLSNQPQHF.